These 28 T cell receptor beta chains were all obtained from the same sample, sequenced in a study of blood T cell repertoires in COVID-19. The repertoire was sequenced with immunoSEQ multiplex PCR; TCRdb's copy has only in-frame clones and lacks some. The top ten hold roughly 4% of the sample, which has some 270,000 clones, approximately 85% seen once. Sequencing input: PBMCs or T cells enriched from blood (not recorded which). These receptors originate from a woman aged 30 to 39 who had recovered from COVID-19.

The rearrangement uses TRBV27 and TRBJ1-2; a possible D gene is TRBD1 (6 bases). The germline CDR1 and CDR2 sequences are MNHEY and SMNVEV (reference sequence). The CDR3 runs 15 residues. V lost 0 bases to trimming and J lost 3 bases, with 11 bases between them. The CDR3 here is CASSLSGRGHYGYTF. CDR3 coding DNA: TGTGCCAGCAGTTTATCGGGCAGGGGCCACTATGGCTACACCTTC.

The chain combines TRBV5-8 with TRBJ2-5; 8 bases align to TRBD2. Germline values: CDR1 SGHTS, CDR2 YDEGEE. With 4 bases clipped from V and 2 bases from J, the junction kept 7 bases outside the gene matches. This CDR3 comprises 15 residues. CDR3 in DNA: TGTGCCAGCAGCCGGGGGGGATTTGGTCAAGAGACCCAGTACTTC. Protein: CASSRGGFGQETQYF.

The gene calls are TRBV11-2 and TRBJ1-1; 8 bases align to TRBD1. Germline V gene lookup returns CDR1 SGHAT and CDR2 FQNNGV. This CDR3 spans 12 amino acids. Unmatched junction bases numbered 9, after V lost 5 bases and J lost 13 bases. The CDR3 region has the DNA TGTGCCAGCAGCCAGGACAGGGCTGCTTATTTCTTT. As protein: CASSQDRAAYFF.

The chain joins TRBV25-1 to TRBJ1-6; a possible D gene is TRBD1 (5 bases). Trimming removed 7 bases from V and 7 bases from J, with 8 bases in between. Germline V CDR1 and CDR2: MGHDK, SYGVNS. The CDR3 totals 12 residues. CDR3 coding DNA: TGTGCCAGCAATAGGGGAAATTCACCCCTCCACTTT. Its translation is CASNRGNSPLHF.

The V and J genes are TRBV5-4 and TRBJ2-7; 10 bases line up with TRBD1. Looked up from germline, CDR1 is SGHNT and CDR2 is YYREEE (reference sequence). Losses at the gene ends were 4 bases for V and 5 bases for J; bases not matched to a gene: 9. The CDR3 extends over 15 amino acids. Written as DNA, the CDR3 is TGTGCCAGCAGCGAGAAAGGGACAGGGGATAACGAGCAGTACTTC. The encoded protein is CASSEKGTGDNEQYF.

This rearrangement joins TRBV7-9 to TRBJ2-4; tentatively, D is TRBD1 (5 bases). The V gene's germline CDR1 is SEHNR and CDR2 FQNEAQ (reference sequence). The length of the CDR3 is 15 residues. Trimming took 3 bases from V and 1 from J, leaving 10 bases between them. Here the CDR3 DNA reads TGTGCCAGCAGCTTTAATCAGGGTGCCAAAAACATTCAGTACTTC. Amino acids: CASSFNQGAKNIQYF.

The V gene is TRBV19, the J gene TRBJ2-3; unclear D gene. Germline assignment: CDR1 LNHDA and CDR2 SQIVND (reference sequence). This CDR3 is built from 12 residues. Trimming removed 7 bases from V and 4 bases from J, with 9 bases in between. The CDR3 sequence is CASNEPPDTQYF. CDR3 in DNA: TGTGCCAGTAATGAGCCCCCAGATACGCAGTATTTT.

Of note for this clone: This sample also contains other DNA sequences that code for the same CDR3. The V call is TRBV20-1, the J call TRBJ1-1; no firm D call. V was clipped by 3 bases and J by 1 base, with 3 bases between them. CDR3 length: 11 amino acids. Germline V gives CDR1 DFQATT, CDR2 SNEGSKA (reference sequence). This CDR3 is CSARANTEAFF. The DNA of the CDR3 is TGCAGTGCTAGGGCGAACACTGAAGCTTTCTTT.

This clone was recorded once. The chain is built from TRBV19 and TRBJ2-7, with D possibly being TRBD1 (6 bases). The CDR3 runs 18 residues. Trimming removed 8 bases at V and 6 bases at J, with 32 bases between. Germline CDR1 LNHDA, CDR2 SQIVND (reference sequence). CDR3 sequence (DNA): TGTGCCAGTTCCCGACAGGTCCGACAAAGGACCGCCTGGAGCGAGCAGTACTTC. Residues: CASSRQVRQRTAWSEQYF.

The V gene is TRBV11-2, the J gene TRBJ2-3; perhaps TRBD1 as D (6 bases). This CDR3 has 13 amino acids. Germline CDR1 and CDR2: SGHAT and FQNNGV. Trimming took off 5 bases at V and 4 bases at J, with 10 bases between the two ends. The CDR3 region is CASSKDRSDTQYF. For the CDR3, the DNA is TGTGCCAGCAGCAAGGACAGATCAGATACGCAGTATTTT.

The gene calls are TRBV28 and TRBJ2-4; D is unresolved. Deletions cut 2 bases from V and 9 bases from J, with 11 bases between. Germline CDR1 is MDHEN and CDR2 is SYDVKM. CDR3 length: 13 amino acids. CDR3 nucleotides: TGTGCCAGCAGTTTACACATATCAATCATTCAGTACTTC. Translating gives CASSLHISIIQYF.

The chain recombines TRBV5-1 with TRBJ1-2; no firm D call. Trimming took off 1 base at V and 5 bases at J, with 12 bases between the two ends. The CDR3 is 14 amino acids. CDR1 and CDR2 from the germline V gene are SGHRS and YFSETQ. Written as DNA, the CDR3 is TGCGCCAGCAGCTTGAGTGACGGAGCATATGGCTACACCTTC. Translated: CASSLSDGAYGYTF. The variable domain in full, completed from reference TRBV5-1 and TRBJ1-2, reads KAGVTQTPRYLIKTRGQQVTLSCSPISGHRSVSWYQQTPGQGLQFLFEYFSETQRNKGNFPGRFSGRQFSNSRSEMNVSTLELGDSALYLCASSLSDGAYGYTFGSGTRLTVV.

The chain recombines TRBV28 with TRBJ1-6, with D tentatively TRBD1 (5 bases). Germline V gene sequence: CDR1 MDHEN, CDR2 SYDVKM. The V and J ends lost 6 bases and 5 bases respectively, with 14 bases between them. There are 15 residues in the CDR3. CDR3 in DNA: TGTGCCAGCAGCCCCAGGGTTGTAGATAATTCACCCCTCCACTTT. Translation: CASSPRVVDNSPLHF.

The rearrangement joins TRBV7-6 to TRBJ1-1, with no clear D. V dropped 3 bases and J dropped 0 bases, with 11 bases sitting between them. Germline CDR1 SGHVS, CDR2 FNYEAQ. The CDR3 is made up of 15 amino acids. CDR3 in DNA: TGTGCCAGCAGCTTCGACATCGAGATGAACACTGAAGCTTTCTTT. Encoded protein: CASSFDIEMNTEAFF.

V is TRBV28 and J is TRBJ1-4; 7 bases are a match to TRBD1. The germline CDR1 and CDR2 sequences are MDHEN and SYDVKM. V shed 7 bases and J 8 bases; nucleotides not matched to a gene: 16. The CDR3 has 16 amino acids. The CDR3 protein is CASTDGTASIREKLFF. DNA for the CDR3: TGTGCCAGCACCGACGGGACAGCCTCTATACGGGAAAAACTGTTTTTT.

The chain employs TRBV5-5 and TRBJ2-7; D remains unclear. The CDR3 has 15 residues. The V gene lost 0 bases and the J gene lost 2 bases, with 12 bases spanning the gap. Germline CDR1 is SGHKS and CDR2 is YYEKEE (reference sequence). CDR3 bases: TGTGCCAGCAGCTTGGCCCGAGGCAGAACCTACGAGCAGTACTTC. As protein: CASSLARGRTYEQYF.

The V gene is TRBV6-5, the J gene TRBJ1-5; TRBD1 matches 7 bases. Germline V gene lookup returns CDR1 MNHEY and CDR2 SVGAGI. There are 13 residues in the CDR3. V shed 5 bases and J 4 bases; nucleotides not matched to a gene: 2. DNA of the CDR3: TGTGCCAGCAGTCGGGACAGAAATCAGCCCCAGCATTTT. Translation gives CASSRDRNQPQHF.

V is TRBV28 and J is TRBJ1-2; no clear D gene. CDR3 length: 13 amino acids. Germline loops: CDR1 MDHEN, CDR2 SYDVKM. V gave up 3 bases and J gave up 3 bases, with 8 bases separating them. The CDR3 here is CASSFSWDYGYTF. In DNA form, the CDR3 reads TGTGCCAGCAGTTTTAGCTGGGACTATGGCTACACCTTC.

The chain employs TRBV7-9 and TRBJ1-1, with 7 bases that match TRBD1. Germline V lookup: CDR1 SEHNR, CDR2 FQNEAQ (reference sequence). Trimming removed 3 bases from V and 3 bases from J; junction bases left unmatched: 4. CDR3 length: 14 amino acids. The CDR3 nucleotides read TGTGCCAGCAGCTTCAGACAGGGTTACACTGAAGCTTTCTTT. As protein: CASSFRQGYTEAFF. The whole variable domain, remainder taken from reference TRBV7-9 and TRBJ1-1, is DTGVSQNPRHKITKRGQNVTFRCDPISEHNRLYWYRQTLGQGPEFLTYFQNEAQLEKSRLLSDRFSAERPKGSFSTLEIQRTEQGDSAMYLCASSFRQGYTEAFFGQGTRLTVV.

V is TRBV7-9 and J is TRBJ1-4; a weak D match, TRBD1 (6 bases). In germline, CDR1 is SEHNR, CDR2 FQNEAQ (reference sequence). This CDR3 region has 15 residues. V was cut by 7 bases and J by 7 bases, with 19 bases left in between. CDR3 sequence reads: CASTNWGQAREKLFF. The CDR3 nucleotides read TGTGCCAGCACCAACTGGGGGCAGGCGCGTGAAAAACTGTTTTTT.

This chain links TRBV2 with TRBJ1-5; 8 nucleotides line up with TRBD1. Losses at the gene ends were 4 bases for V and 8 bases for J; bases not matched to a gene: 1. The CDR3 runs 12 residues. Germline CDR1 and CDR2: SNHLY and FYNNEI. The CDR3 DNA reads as TGTGCCAGCAGTGTACAGGGGGAGCCCCAGCATTTT. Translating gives CASSVQGEPQHF. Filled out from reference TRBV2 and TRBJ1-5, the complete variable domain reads EPEVTQTPSHQVTQMGQEVILRCVPISNHLYFYWYRQILGQKVEFLVSFYNNEISEKSEIFDDQFSVERPDGSNFTLKIRSTKLEDSAMYFCASSVQGEPQHFGDGTRLSIL.

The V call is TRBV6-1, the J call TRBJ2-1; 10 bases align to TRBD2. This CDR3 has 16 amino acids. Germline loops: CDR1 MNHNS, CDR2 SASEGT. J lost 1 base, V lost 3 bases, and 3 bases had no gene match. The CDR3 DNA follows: TGTGCCAGCAGTGATCCACTAGCGGGATCCTACAATGAGCAGTTCTTC. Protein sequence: CASSDPLAGSYNEQFF.

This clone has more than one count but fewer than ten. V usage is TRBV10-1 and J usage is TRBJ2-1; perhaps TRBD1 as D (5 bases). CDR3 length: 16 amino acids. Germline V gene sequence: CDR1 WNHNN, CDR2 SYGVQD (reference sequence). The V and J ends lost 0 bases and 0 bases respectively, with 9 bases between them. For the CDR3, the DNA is TGCGCCAGCAGTGAGTCGTCTCAGGGCTCCTACAATGAGCAGTTCTTC. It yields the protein CASSESSQGSYNEQFF.

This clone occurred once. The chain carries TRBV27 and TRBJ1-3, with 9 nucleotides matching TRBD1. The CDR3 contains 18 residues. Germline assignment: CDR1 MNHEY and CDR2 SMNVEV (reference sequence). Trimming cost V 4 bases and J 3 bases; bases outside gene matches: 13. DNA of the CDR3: TGTGCCAGCAGTTCATTCCCCCCAGGGACAGGGCGTGGAAACACCATATATTTT. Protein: CASSSFPPGTGRGNTIYF.

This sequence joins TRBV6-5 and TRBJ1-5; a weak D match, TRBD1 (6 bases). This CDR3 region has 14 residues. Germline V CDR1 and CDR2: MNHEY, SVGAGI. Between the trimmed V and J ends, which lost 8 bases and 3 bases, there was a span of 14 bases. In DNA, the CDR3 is TGTGCCAGCCGGGGACAAGCGATCAATCAGCCCCAGCATTTT. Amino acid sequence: CASRGQAINQPQHF.

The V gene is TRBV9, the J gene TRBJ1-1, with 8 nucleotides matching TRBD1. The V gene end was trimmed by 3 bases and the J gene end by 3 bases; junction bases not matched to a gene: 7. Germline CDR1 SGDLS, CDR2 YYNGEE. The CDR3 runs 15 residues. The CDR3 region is CASSAIQGGDTEAFF. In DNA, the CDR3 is TGTGCCAGCAGCGCGATACAGGGGGGAGACACTGAAGCTTTCTTT. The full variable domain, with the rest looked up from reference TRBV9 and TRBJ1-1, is DSGVTQTPKHLITATGQRVTLRCSPRSGDLSVYWYQQSLDQGLQFLIQYYNGEERAKGNILERFSAQQFPDLHSELNLSSLELGDSALYFCASSAIQGGDTEAFFGQGTRLTVV.

The CDR3 loop reads CSVVVSPDQPQHF. The CDR3 bases are TGCAGCGTTGTGGTAAGCCCCGATCAGCCCCAGCATTTT. This chain connects TRBV29-1 to TRBJ1-5; D unresolved. The CDR3 loop spans 13 amino acids. Germline V gene sequence: CDR1 SQVTM, CDR2 ANQGSEA. V dropped 4 bases and J dropped 5 bases, with 12 bases sitting between them.

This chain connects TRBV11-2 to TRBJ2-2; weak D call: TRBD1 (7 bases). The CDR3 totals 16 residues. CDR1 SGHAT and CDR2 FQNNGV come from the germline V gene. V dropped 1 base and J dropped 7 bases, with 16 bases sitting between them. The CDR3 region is CASSLGTPGGGGELFF. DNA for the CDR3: TGTGCCAGCAGCTTAGGGACCCCAGGGGGAGGCGGGGAGCTGTTTTTT.